This is a list of T cell receptor beta chains from one sample in a study of T cells in localized non-small cell lung cancer. Only in-frame clones appear in the TCRdb table, and some are missing; sequencing was by immunoSEQ multiplex PCR. The repertoire consists of approximately 2,500 clones, with around 40% occurring once and the leading ten covering around 25%. The sample was normal lung tissue next to the tumor, taken before any cancer treatment. The receptors were sampled from a male donor at least 60 years old with stage I lung adenocarcinoma. Both conserved end residues are part of each CDR3. Fields, in order: D gene, J gene, clone size, V gene, CDR3 DNA, CDR3 protein. The D gene is left open where the match is weak. Where a row states a size, it is once, few, many or the class of an expanded clone; other rows omit it.

TRBD2,TRBJ2-7,few,TRBV9,TGTGCCAGCAGCGCCGGGACTAGCGGCTACGAGCAGTACTTC,CASSAGTSGYEQYF
NA,TRBJ2-3,NA,TRBV30,TGTGCCTGGAGTCTCGGGGACCCCACAGATACGCAGTATTTT,CAWSLGDPTDTQYF
TRBD1,TRBJ2-5,few,TRBV6-8,TGTGCCATCAGTGCCCAGACCCCAATGACAGGGGGCTTAGGAGAGACCCAGTACTTC,CAISAQTPMTGGLGETQYF
TRBD1,TRBJ2-1,NA,TRBV9,TGTGCCAGCGAGGACAGGGGCTACAATGAGCAGTTCTTC,CASEDRGYNEQFF
TRBD1,TRBJ1-5,NA,TRBV28,TGTGCCAGCAGTACAGGGGATCAGCCCCAGCATTTT,CASSTGDQPQHF
TRBD2,TRBJ2-7,few,TRBV29-1,TGCAGCGTTGAAGGTGGGACTAGCGGACTCTACGAGCAGTACTTC,CSVEGGTSGLYEQYF
TRBD1,TRBJ1-1,few,TRBV11-3,TGTGCCAGCAGTTCTGCCCGGGACAGCCACACTGAAGCTTTCTTT,CASSSARDSHTEAFF
NA,TRBJ1-2,NA,TRBV5-1,TGCGCCAGCAGCTTGCGCAATACTAACTATGGCTACACCTTC,CASSLRNTNYGYTF
NA,TRBJ2-7,NA,TRBV6-8,TGTGCCAGCAGTTCCTTCACGACGAACACCTACGAGCAGTACTTC,CASSSFTTNTYEQYF
NA,TRBJ1-5,NA,TRBV29-1,TGCAGCGCTGGTGATGCAGAACAGCCCCAGCATTTT,CSAGDAEQPQHF
NA,TRBJ1-1,NA,TRBV30,TGTGCCTGGAGTGTTAGCAGGATTGAAGCTTTCTTT,CAWSVSRIEAFF
TRBD1,TRBJ1-2,few,TRBV7-1,TGTGCCAGCAGCCCAGGGACAGATTATGGCTACACCTTC,CASSPGTDYGYTF
TRBD1,TRBJ2-2,NA,TRBV11-3,TGTGCCAGCAGCACAAACGACAGGGAGAACACCGGGGAGCTGTTTTTT,CASSTNDRENTGELFF
NA,TRBJ2-2,NA,TRBV11-3,TGTGCCAGCAGCCAGACGACAGTGGACACCGGGGAGCTGTTTTTT,CASSQTTVDTGELFF
NA,TRBJ2-7,NA,TRBV30,TGTGCCTGGAGTTTCGGCGGCTACGAGCAGTACTTC,CAWSFGGYEQYF
NA,TRBJ1-1,NA,TRBV18,TGTGCCAGCTGCAGGGATTTGAACACTGAAGCTTTCTTT,CASCRDLNTEAFF
NA,TRBJ1-3,NA,TRBV14,TGTGCCAGCAGCCAAGTTAATGCAAGATCTGGAAACACCATATATTTT,CASSQVNARSGNTIYF
TRBD2,TRBJ2-1,medium-sized,TRBV11-3,TGTGCCAGCAGCGCGGGACTAGCGGAGAACAATGAGCAGTTCTTC,CASSAGLAENNEQFF
NA,TRBJ2-5,few,TRBV28,TGTGCCAGCAGGCCTGTCCAAGAGACCCAGTACTTC,CASRPVQETQYF
NA,TRBJ2-1,few,TRBV19,TGTGCCAGTAAGGATGTAGGGAACTCCTACAATGAGCAGTTCTTC,CASKDVGNSYNEQFF
NA,TRBJ1-1,NA,TRBV6-8,TGTGCCAGCATTCGGGACGGCGTGAACACTGAAGCTTTCTTT,CASIRDGVNTEAFF
TRBD1,TRBJ1-1,NA,TRBV23-1,TGCGCCAGCAGTCAATCACCCAGCAGGGGGTGGACTGAAGCTTTCTTT,CASSQSPSRGWTEAFF